What follows are 17 T cell receptor beta chains derived from one specimen sequenced in a study of blood T cell repertoires in COVID-19. This table comes from immunoSEQ multiplex PCR, and its TCRdb copy is limited to in-frame clones, with some not included. The table has about 400,000 clones, around 90% seen once; the top ten hold about 2.1%. Sequencing was performed on PBMCs or T cells enriched from blood (not recorded which). These receptors were taken from a middle-aged woman with acute COVID-19.

The rearrangement joins TRBV9 to TRBJ1-1, with D perhaps TRBD1 (5 bases). The CDR3 is made up of 15 amino acids. Germline-derived CDR1 and CDR2 are SGDLS and YYNGEE. Trimming removed 2 bases at V and 5 bases at J, with 16 bases between. The CDR3 DNA reads TGTGCCAGCAGCGTGGGGAAGGCAGGGAATACTGAAGCTTTCTTT. Its translation is CASSVGKAGNTEAFF.

The chain joins TRBV7-9 to TRBJ2-5; D unclear. Germline CDR1 SEHNR, CDR2 FQNEAQ (reference sequence). V lost 3 bases and J lost 3, with 8 bases in between. This CDR3 comprises 13 residues. The CDR3: CASSFWAEETQYF. The CDR3 coding sequence is TGTGCCAGCAGCTTTTGGGCAGAAGAGACCCAGTACTTC.

The chain employs TRBV9 and TRBJ2-2, with 8 bases matching TRBD2. This CDR3 region has 16 residues. In germline, CDR1 is SGDLS, CDR2 YYNGEE. The V segment lost 0 bases and the J segment 7 bases; nucleotides outside the gene matches: 8. CDR3 DNA sequence: TGTGCCAGCAGCGTAGATGACGGGGGGGCTGGCGGGGAGCTGTTTTTT. It yields the protein CASSVDDGGAGGELFF.

The chain uses TRBV15 and TRBJ2-7; D unclear. The CDR3 spans 13 residues. With 1 base removed from V and 3 bases from J, the gap between germline ends came to 7 bases. CDR1 is LNHNV, CDR2 YYDKDF, per germline (reference sequence). The chain's CDR3 is CATSRVTGYEQYF. CDR3 DNA sequence: TGTGCCACCAGCAGAGTCACGGGCTACGAGCAGTACTTC.

The chain links TRBV30 to TRBJ2-7; D is unresolved. The germline V gene encodes CDR1 GTSNPN and CDR2 SVGIG (reference sequence). Trimming took 2 bases from V and 1 from J, leaving 9 bases between them. The CDR3 runs 13 residues. CDR3 region: CAWSPSVSYEQYF. DNA for the CDR3: TGTGCCTGGAGTCCTTCCGTGTCCTACGAGCAGTACTTC.

This sequence joins TRBV29-1 and TRBJ2-5, with unresolved D. The V end was cut by 8 bases, the J end by 5 bases, with 12 bases between. The germline CDR1 and CDR2 sequences are SQVTM and ANQGSEA. The CDR3 has 11 amino acids. CDR3 loop: CSTSRQETQYF. In nucleotides, the CDR3 is TGCAGCACCTCCAGGCAGGAGACCCAGTACTTC.

This chain joins TRBV6-1 and TRBJ2-4, with D possibly being TRBD1 (6 bases). Trimming stripped 2 bases from V and 8 bases from J, with 13 bases between. Germline V gene sequence: CDR1 MNHNS, CDR2 SASEGT. The CDR3 contains 14 residues. Here the CDR3 DNA reads TGTGCCAGCAGTGAACCAGGGGCGAGGGACATTCAGTACTTC. This translates into CASSEPGARDIQYF.

The V and J genes are TRBV5-5 and TRBJ2-5; 16 positions match TRBD2. The CDR3 is 17 residues long. V gave up 3 bases and J gave up 5 bases; unmatched junction bases: 7. Germline V lookup: CDR1 SGHKS, CDR2 YYEKEE (reference sequence). CDR3 DNA: TGTGCCAGCAGCTCAGGGACTAGCGGGGGGGCCAGGGAGACCCAGTACTTC. Translated: CASSSGTSGGARETQYF. Variable domain in full (rest from reference TRBV5-5 and TRBJ2-5): DAGVTQSPTHLIKTRGQQVTLRCSPISGHKSVSWYQQVLGQGPQFIFQYYEKEERGRGNFPDRFSARQFPNYSSELNVNALLLGDSALYLCASSSGTSGGARETQYFGPGTRLLVL.

The gene calls are TRBV2 and TRBJ1-2; D gene uncertain. This CDR3 has 12 amino acids. The V gene lost 2 bases and the J gene lost 8 bases, with 9 bases spanning the gap. CDR1 and CDR2 (germline): SNHLY, FYNNEI. The DNA for the CDR3 is TGTGCCAGCAGTGAATGGCCCCGAGGCTACACCTTC. This codes for CASSEWPRGYTF. The full variable domain, with the rest looked up from reference TRBV2 and TRBJ1-2, is EPEVTQTPSHQVTQMGQEVILRCVPISNHLYFYWYRQILGQKVEFLVSFYNNEISEKSEIFDDQFSVERPDGSNFTLKIRSTKLEDSAMYFCASSEWPRGYTFGSGTRLTVV.

On this clone: Other DNA sequences from this sample encode an identical CDR3 as well. This CDR3 is CATSSGVNTEAFF. The CDR3 nucleotides are TGTGCCACCAGCAGCGGGGTGAACACTGAAGCTTTCTTT. The rearrangement links TRBV15 to TRBJ1-1; D gene ambiguous. V lost 3 bases and J 0 bases, leaving 5 bases between the germline ends. Germline V CDR1 and CDR2: LNHNV, YYDKDF (reference sequence). The CDR3 covers 13 residues.

The V call is TRBV6-5, the J call TRBJ2-2, with D possibly being TRBD1 (6 bases). The CDR3 length is 16 residues. V lost 2 bases and J 4 bases, leaving 14 bases between the germline ends. CDR1 MNHEY and CDR2 SVGAGI come from the germline V gene. The CDR3 DNA follows: TGTGCCAGCAGTTACCCCTCAGGGGTAGGCACCGGGGAGCTGTTTTTT. Its protein product is CASSYPSGVGTGELFF.

This chain connects TRBV19 to TRBJ2-5; 8 bases are shared with TRBD2. Per the germline V gene, CDR1 is LNHDA and CDR2 is SQIVND (reference sequence). Trimming removed 3 bases from V and 5 bases from J; junction bases left unmatched: 11. This CDR3 contains 16 residues. Here the CDR3 DNA reads TGTGCCAGTAGTATCTCTTTTGCGGGGGGTTTGGAGACCCAGTACTTC. Amino acid sequence: CASSISFAGGLETQYF.

The genes are TRBV9 and TRBJ1-2; D is uncertain. Trimming pared 4 bases from V and 8 bases from J, leaving 18 bases between. Germline-derived CDR1 and CDR2 are SGDLS and YYNGEE. The CDR3 length is 14 residues. The CDR3 reads CASSPSVRLRGYTF. The CDR3 coding sequence is TGTGCCAGCAGCCCTTCGGTACGACTCCGCGGCTACACCTTC.

The chain couples TRBV11-2 to TRBJ1-5; D is unclear. This CDR3 is 15 amino acids long. Germline values: CDR1 SGHAT, CDR2 FQNNGV. V dropped 5 bases and J dropped 2 bases, with 13 bases sitting between them. CDR3 coding DNA: TGTGCCAGCAGCGAGGGTTCCTTCGGCAATCAGCCCCAGCATTTT. This sequence encodes CASSEGSFGNQPQHF.

This chain links TRBV5-1 with TRBJ1-2; 9 bases map to TRBD1. The CDR3 is 14 residues long. V gave up 0 bases and J gave up 5 bases; unmatched junction bases: 2. Germline V gives CDR1 SGHRS, CDR2 YFSETQ. CDR3 amino acids: CASSLVGTGYGYTF. The CDR3 DNA is TGCGCCAGCAGCTTGGTAGGGACAGGGTATGGCTACACCTTC.

The chain couples TRBV19 to TRBJ1-1; tentatively, D is TRBD1 (5 bases). The ends were cut back, 6 bases at V and 1 base at J, with 12 bases in the middle. This CDR3 has 14 amino acids. Germline values: CDR1 LNHDA, CDR2 SQIVND (reference sequence). CDR3 in DNA: TGTGCCAGTAGAACCGGACATAAGAACACTGAAGCTTTCTTT. Translation: CASRTGHKNTEAFF.

The chain carries TRBV7-9 and TRBJ1-3; TRBD1 matches 8 bases. Germline lookup yields CDR1 SEHNR and CDR2 FQNEAQ (reference sequence). The CDR3 has 15 residues. J lost 4 bases, V lost 4 bases, and 6 bases had no gene match. CDR3 in DNA: TGTGCCAGCAGCTCTGGGACAGGCCGCGGAAACACCATATATTTT. It codes for CASSSGTGRGNTIYF.